The following is a TCR beta chain sequence with its context. Its antigen is unidentified. Assay: immunoSEQ multiplex PCR; the TCRdb copy retains only in-frame clones and omits some. The sample lists tens of thousands of clones, about 73% occurring once. These data belong to a study of T cell clones after liver transplantation. Across the study: HCV positivity affected three of eight recipients; the rest lacked autoimmune or viral indications.

Study-level results: A larger donor-reactive than third-party decline suggested partial antigen-specific deletion.

The TCR originated in a human patient who received a liver transplant. The T cells may partly be graft donor cells. The sequencing here drew on CD4+ T cells from blood, taken at the approximately 16-month timepoint.

CDR3 bases: TGTGCCTGGAGTCCTATCGGGACACGGAATAGCAATCAGCCCCAGCATTTT. Translated: CAWSPIGTRNSNQPQHF. V usage is TRBV30 and J usage is TRBJ1-5; D perhaps matches TRBD1 (6 bases). Trimming took off 2 bases at V and 0 bases at J, with 17 bases between the two ends. Per the germline V gene, CDR1 is GTSNPN and CDR2 is SVGIG (reference sequence). This CDR3 contains 17 residues.